The T cell receptor (beta chain) described here comes from a study of T cell responses to AZD1222 COVID-19 vaccine. Findings of the study overall: Seropositive at baseline were only five or six AZD1222 recipients. Clonal diversity was possibly underestimated, and white British individuals and females predominated among donors.

The method was immunoSEQ multiplex PCR; TCRdb's version includes in-frame clones alone and lacks a portion of them. The profile shows about 130,000 clones, around 90% of them singletons. To note about this clone: As yet, its antigen is unknown.

Sequencing used peripheral blood, obtained on day 0 of AZD1222 vaccination. This sequence originates from an adult in good health.

The CDR3 reads CASSLRATDTQYF. The CDR3 nucleotides read TGTGCCAGCAGTTTAAGGGCAACAGATACGCAGTATTTT. This chain uses TRBV14 with TRBJ2-3, with D uncertain. Germline V CDR1 and CDR2: SGHDN, FVKESK. With 6 bases removed from V and 3 bases from J, the gap between germline ends came to 10 bases. The CDR3 is made up of 13 amino acids.